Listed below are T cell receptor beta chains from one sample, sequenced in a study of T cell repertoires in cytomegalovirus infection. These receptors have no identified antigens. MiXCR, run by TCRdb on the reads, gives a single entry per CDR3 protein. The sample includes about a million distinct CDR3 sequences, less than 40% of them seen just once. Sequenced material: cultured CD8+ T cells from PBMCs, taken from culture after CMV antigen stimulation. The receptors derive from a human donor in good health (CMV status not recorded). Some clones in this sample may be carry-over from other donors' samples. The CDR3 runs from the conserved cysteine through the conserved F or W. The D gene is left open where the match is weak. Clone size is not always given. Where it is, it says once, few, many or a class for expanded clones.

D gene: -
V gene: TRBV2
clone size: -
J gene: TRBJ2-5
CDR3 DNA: TGTGCCAGCTTCGGGTTACCCACACGGGCTGGTGAGACCCAGTACTTC
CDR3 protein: CASFGLPTRAGETQYF

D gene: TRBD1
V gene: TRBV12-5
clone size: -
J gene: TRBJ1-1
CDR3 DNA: TGTGCTAGTGGTTCTCCGGGACAGGTCGTTGCTGAAGCTTTCTTT
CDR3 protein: CASGSPGQVVAEAFF

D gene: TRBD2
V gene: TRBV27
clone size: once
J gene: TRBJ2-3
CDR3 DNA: TGTGCCAGCAGTTTATACGCTAGCGGGGTTTTAGATACGCAGTATTTT
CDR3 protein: CASSLYASGVLDTQYF

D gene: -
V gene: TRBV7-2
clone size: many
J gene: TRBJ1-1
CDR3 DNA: TGTGCCAGCAGTTTACTTGACTGGGGCACTGAAGCTTTCTTT
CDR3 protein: CASSLLDWGTEAFF

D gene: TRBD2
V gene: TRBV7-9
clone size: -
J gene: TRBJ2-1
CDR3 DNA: TGTGCCAGCAGCTTAGGGGGGGGAAAGTCCTACAATGAGCAGTTCTTC
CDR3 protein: CASSLGGGKSYNEQFF

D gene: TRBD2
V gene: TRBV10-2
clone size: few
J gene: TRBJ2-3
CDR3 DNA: TGCGCCAGCAGCGGGTACCGACTAGCGGGGGGCGTAGTCACAGATACGCAGTATTTT
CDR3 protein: CASSGYRLAGGVVTDTQYF

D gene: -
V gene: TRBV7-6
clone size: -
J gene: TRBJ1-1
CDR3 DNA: TGTGCCAGCAGCCAGATTCAGGGTATTGAAGCTTTCTTT
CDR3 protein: CASSQIQGIEAFF

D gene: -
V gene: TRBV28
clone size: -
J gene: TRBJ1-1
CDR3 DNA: TGTGCCAGCAGTGTACCAGGACGGGCGGGGGAGACTGAAGCTTTCTTT
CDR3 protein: CASSVPGRAGETEAFF

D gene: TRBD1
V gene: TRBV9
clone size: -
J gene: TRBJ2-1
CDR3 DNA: TGTGCCAGCAGCGTGAGGGGACAGTCCTACAATGAGCAGTTCTTC
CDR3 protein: CASSVRGQSYNEQFF

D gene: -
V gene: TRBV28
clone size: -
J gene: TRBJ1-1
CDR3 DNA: TGTGACGATGGTGAGACTGAAGCTTTCTTT
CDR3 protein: CDDGETEAFF

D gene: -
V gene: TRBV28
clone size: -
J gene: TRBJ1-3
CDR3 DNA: TGTGCCAGCGTCCTCGGCTCTGGAAACACCATATATTTT
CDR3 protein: CASVLGSGNTIYF

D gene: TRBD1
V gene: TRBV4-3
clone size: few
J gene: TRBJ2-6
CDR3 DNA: TGCGCCAGCAGCCAAGAGGGGGACAGGGCCGATACTGGGGCCAACGTCCTGACTTTC
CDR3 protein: CASSQEGDRADTGANVLTF

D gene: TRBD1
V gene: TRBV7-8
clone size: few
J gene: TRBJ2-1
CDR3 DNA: TGTGCCAGCAGCTTAGGGGGACAGATAACAAATGAGCAGTTCTTC
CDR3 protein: CASSLGGQITNEQFF

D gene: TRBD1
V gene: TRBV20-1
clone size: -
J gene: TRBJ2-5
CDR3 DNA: TGCAGTGCCAACAGGGGAGAGACCCAGTACTTC
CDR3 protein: CSANRGETQYF

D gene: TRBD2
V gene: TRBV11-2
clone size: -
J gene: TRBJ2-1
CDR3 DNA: TGTGCCAGCAGCTTAGATCGGTGGAGCGGGGGGGCTAATGAGCAGTTCTTC
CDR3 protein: CASSLDRWSGGANEQFF

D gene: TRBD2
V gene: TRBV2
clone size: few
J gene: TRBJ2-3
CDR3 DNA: TGTGCCAGTAGCGGGGGCCCGGCGGGGGATACGCAGTATTTT
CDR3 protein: CASSGGPAGDTQYF

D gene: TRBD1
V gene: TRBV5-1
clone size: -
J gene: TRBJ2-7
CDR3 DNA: TGCGCCAGCAGCTGGGGACAGGGTTTTTACGAGCAGTACTTC
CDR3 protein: CASSWGQGFYEQYF

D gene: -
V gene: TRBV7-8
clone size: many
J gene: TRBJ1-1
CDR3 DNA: TGTGCCAGCAGCCTCAATCCGGGCGGGAACACTGAAGCTTTCTTT
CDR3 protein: CASSLNPGGNTEAFF

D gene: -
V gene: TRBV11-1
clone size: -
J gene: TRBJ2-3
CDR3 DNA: TGTGCCAGCAGCCCCCCGCGGGGTTCCACAGATACGCAGTATTTT
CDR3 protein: CASSPPRGSTDTQYF

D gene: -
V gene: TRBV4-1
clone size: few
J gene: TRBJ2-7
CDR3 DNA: TGCGCCAGCAGCCAAGTCCACAGTCTGAGCGAGCAGTACTTC
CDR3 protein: CASSQVHSLSEQYF

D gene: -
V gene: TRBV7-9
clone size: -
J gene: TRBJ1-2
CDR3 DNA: TGTGCCAGCAGCCCAGGAGGAATTGATGGCTACACCTTC
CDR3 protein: CASSPGGIDGYTF

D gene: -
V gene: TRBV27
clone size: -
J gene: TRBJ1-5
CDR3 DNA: TGTGCCAGCAGTCTCGGACAGAATAAGCCCCAGCATTTT
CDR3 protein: CASSLGQNKPQHF

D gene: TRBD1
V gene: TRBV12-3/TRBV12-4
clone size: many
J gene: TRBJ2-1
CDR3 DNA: TGTGCCAGCACCCCACCTGGACAGGGCCCTAACAATGAGCAGTTCTTC
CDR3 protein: CASTPPGQGPNNEQFF

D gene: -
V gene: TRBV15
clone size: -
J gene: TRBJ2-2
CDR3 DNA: TGTGCCACCATCTCTGGAGGGGCGGGCACCGGGGAGCTGTTTTTT
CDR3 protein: CATISGGAGTGELFF

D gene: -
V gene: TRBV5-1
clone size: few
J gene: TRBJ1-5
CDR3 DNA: TGCGCCAGCAGCTTGGAGGGCAGGGCCAATCAGCCCCAGCATTTT
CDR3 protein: CASSLEGRANQPQHF

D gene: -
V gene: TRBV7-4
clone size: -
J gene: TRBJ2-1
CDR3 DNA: TGTGCCAACAGAAAAGGGCGGGGCAATGAGCAGTTCTTC
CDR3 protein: CANRKGRGNEQFF

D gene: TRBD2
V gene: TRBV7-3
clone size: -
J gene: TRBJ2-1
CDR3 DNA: TGTGCCAGCAGCTTCAACTCCCGGGTAGCGGGGGCCCACAATGAGCAGTTCTTC
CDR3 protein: CASSFNSRVAGAHNEQFF

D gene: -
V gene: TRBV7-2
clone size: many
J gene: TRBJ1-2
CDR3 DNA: TGTGCCAGCAGCTTCGACAGCTACTATGGCTACACCTTC
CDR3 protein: CASSFDSYYGYTF

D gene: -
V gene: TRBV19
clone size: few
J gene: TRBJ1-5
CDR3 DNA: TGTGCCAGTAGTATAGTACAGGGCCGCAATCAGCCCCAGCATTTT
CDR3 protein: CASSIVQGRNQPQHF

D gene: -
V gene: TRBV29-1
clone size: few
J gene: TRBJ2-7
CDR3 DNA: TGCAGCGTTGAAGCAGGGAAGTACGAGCAGTACTTC
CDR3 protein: CSVEAGKYEQYF

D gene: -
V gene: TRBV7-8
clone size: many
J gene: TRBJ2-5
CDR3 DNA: TGTGCCAGCAGCACCGGGACCCGGGAAGAGACCCAGTACTTC
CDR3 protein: CASSTGTREETQYF

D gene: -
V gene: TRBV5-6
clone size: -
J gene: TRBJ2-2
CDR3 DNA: TGTGCCAGCAGCTTAGACTTCGAATGGGCGGAGACGAACACCGGGGAGCTGTTTTTT
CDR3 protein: CASSLDFEWAETNTGELFF